This is a list of T cell receptor beta chains from one sample in a study of CD8 T cells in Susac syndrome. MiXCR was run by TCRdb on the immunoSEQ multiplex PCR reads, yielding one entry per CDR3 protein. This table has just over 150,000 distinct CDR3 sequences, 95% to 96% appearing once. The material sequenced was CD8+ T cells from PBMCs. The receptors shown here come from a human donor with multiple sclerosis. Each CDR3 is given with its conserved first and last residue. Fields, in order: clone size, CDR3 length, V gene, J gene, D gene, CDR3 protein, CDR3 DNA. A D gene is named only where the DNA matches it firmly. Size tells how often a clone was seen (once, few, many) or the class of an expanded clone, and some rows leave it out.

clone_size: -
cdr3_length: 11
v_call: TRBV18
j_call: TRBJ1-1
d_call: -
cdr3_aa: CASSPSTEAFF
cdr3_nt: TGTGCCAGCTCACCATCTACAGAAGCTTTCTTT

clone_size: -
cdr3_length: 14
v_call: TRBV27
j_call: TRBJ1-2
d_call: -
cdr3_aa: CASGVGRTNYGYTF
cdr3_nt: TGTGCCAGCGGCGTTGGACGGACGAACTATGGCTACACCTTC

clone_size: -
cdr3_length: 12
v_call: TRBV20-1
j_call: TRBJ1-2
d_call: -
cdr3_aa: CSANYRDYGYTF
cdr3_nt: TGCAGTGCCAACTACAGGGACTATGGCTACACCTTC

clone_size: -
cdr3_length: 14
v_call: TRBV7-9
j_call: TRBJ2-1
d_call: -
cdr3_aa: CASSLASSYNEQFF
cdr3_nt: TGTGCCAGCAGTTTGGCTAGCTCCTACAATGAGCAGTTCTTC

clone_size: -
cdr3_length: 12
v_call: TRBV29-1
j_call: TRBJ1-3
d_call: -
cdr3_aa: CSTWGTGNTIYF
cdr3_nt: TGCAGCACCTGGGGTACTGGAAACACCATATATTTT

clone_size: -
cdr3_length: 18
v_call: TRBV25-1
j_call: TRBJ2-3
d_call: TRBD2
cdr3_aa: CASSGSGGTVRWTDTQYF
cdr3_nt: TGTGCCAGCAGTGGGAGCGGGGGGACAGTGCGTTGGACAGATACGCAGTATTTT

clone_size: -
cdr3_length: 11
v_call: TRBV5-6
j_call: TRBJ2-1
d_call: -
cdr3_aa: CASSNSQTQFF
cdr3_nt: TGTGCCAGCAGCAATTCCCAGACGCAGTTCTTC

clone_size: -
cdr3_length: 15
v_call: TRBV9
j_call: TRBJ2-7
d_call: -
cdr3_aa: CASSEGPQASYEQYF
cdr3_nt: TGTGCCAGCAGCGAGGGACCTCAAGCTTCCTACGAGCAGTACTTC

clone_size: -
cdr3_length: 14
v_call: TRBV9
j_call: TRBJ2-3
d_call: -
cdr3_aa: CASSVEGIRDTQYF
cdr3_nt: TGTGCCAGCAGCGTAGAAGGGATTCGGGATACGCAGTATTTT

clone_size: -
cdr3_length: 15
v_call: TRBV27
j_call: TRBJ2-6
d_call: -
cdr3_aa: CASSQTGIGANVLTF
cdr3_nt: TGTGCCAGCAGTCAAACAGGGATCGGGGCCAACGTCCTGACTTTC

clone_size: -
cdr3_length: 14
v_call: TRBV5-1
j_call: TRBJ1-1
d_call: -
cdr3_aa: CASSPAGGNTEAFF
cdr3_nt: TGCGCCAGCAGCCCGGCCGGGGGGAACACTGAAGCTTTCTTT

clone_size: -
cdr3_length: 17
v_call: TRBV11-2
j_call: TRBJ2-1
d_call: -
cdr3_aa: CASSFNPDRYSYNEQFF
cdr3_nt: TGTGCCAGCAGCTTCAACCCCGACAGGTACTCCTACAATGAGCAGTTCTTC

clone_size: -
cdr3_length: 13
v_call: TRBV6-5
j_call: TRBJ1-2
d_call: TRBD1
cdr3_aa: CASRRDRDYGYTF
cdr3_nt: TGTGCCAGCAGACGGGACAGAGACTATGGCTACACCTTC

clone_size: -
cdr3_length: 14
v_call: TRBV5-6
j_call: TRBJ1-6
d_call: -
cdr3_aa: CASSSTGYNSPLHF
cdr3_nt: TGTGCCAGCAGCTCCACAGGGTACAATTCACCCCTCCACTTT

clone_size: once
cdr3_length: 12
v_call: TRBV4-1
j_call: TRBJ1-2
d_call: -
cdr3_aa: CASSQDEVWYTF
cdr3_nt: TGCGCCAGCAGCCAAGATGAGGTGTGGTACACCTTC

clone_size: -
cdr3_length: 16
v_call: TRBV13
j_call: TRBJ2-3
d_call: TRBD2
cdr3_aa: CASRPKGLAYTDTQYF
cdr3_nt: TGTGCCAGCAGACCAAAGGGACTAGCCTACACAGATACGCAGTATTTT

clone_size: -
cdr3_length: 10
v_call: TRBV7-9
j_call: TRBJ1-1
d_call: -
cdr3_aa: CASSWVEAFF
cdr3_nt: TGTGCCAGCAGTTGGGTCGAAGCTTTCTTT

clone_size: -
cdr3_length: 16
v_call: TRBV7-9
j_call: TRBJ2-7
d_call: -
cdr3_aa: CASSTSTATVPYEQYF
cdr3_nt: TGTGCCAGCAGCACATCGACAGCCACCGTCCCCTACGAGCAGTACTTC

clone_size: -
cdr3_length: 15
v_call: TRBV7-8
j_call: TRBJ2-6
d_call: TRBD1
cdr3_aa: CASRNRGTGANVLTF
cdr3_nt: TGTGCCAGCAGGAACAGGGGGACTGGGGCCAACGTCCTGACTTTC

clone_size: -
cdr3_length: 13
v_call: TRBV29-1
j_call: TRBJ1-4
d_call: TRBD1
cdr3_aa: CSVQTGGHEKLFF
cdr3_nt: TGCAGCGTTCAGACAGGGGGACACGAAAAACTGTTTTTT

clone_size: -
cdr3_length: 12
v_call: TRBV29-1
j_call: TRBJ1-1
d_call: -
cdr3_aa: CSVYSTGTEAFF
cdr3_nt: TGCAGCGTTTACTCAACGGGCACTGAAGCTTTCTTT

clone_size: -
cdr3_length: 12
v_call: TRBV30
j_call: TRBJ1-2
d_call: TRBD1
cdr3_aa: CAWSGDREFITF
cdr3_nt: TGTGCCTGGAGTGGGGACAGGGAATTCATCACCTTC

clone_size: once
cdr3_length: 15
v_call: TRBV9
j_call: TRBJ2-7
d_call: TRBD2
cdr3_aa: CASSSFTGGSYEQYF
cdr3_nt: TGTGCCAGCAGCAGTTTCACGGGGGGGTCCTACGAGCAGTACTTC

clone_size: -
cdr3_length: 14
v_call: TRBV4-1
j_call: TRBJ1-4
d_call: -
cdr3_aa: CASSGTPTNEKLFF
cdr3_nt: TGCGCCAGCAGCGGGACCCCAACTAATGAAAAACTGTTTTTT

clone_size: -
cdr3_length: 14
v_call: TRBV7-9
j_call: TRBJ1-6
d_call: -
cdr3_aa: CASSLAFGNSPLHF
cdr3_nt: TGTGCCAGCAGCTTAGCGTTCGGGAATTCACCCCTCCACTTT

clone_size: -
cdr3_length: 14
v_call: TRBV14
j_call: TRBJ2-3
d_call: -
cdr3_aa: CASSQLALDDTQYF
cdr3_nt: TGTGCCAGCAGCCAATTAGCCCTAGACGATACGCAGTATTTT

clone_size: -
cdr3_length: 14
v_call: TRBV29-1
j_call: TRBJ1-3
d_call: -
cdr3_aa: CSPLGRDSGNTIYF
cdr3_nt: TGCAGCCCCCTCGGGAGGGACTCTGGAAACACCATATATTTT

clone_size: -
cdr3_length: 14
v_call: TRBV29-1
j_call: TRBJ2-1
d_call: TRBD2
cdr3_aa: CSVETSGGFSEQFF
cdr3_nt: TGCAGCGTCGAGACTAGCGGGGGATTCAGTGAGCAGTTCTTC

clone_size: -
cdr3_length: 13
v_call: TRBV5-4
j_call: TRBJ2-1
d_call: -
cdr3_aa: CASSWRGTGEQFF
cdr3_nt: TGTGCCAGCAGCTGGAGGGGAACGGGTGAGCAGTTCTTC

clone_size: -
cdr3_length: 13
v_call: TRBV30
j_call: TRBJ2-5
d_call: -
cdr3_aa: CAWSVNYQETQYF
cdr3_nt: TGTGCCTGGAGTGTAAACTACCAAGAGACCCAGTACTTC

clone_size: -
cdr3_length: 14
v_call: TRBV5-1
j_call: TRBJ2-7
d_call: -
cdr3_aa: CASSLLEGSYEQYF
cdr3_nt: TGCGCCAGCAGCCTACTAGAGGGGTCCTACGAGCAGTACTTC

clone_size: -
cdr3_length: 15
v_call: TRBV30
j_call: TRBJ2-2
d_call: -
cdr3_aa: CAHLGGTTNTGELFF
cdr3_nt: TGTGCTCACCTCGGGGGTACCACGAACACCGGGGAGCTGTTTTTT

clone_size: -
cdr3_length: 15
v_call: TRBV4-1
j_call: TRBJ2-7
d_call: -
cdr3_aa: CASSPGLRPLDEQYF
cdr3_nt: TGCGCCAGCAGCCCCGGACTGCGCCCCCTGGACGAGCAGTACTTC

clone_size: -
cdr3_length: 14
v_call: TRBV7-9
j_call: TRBJ2-2
d_call: -
cdr3_aa: CASSETRITGELFF
cdr3_nt: TGTGCCAGCAGCGAAACTAGAATCACCGGGGAGCTGTTTTTT

clone_size: -
cdr3_length: 13
v_call: TRBV29-1
j_call: TRBJ2-7
d_call: -
cdr3_aa: CSVVPLLGDEQYF
cdr3_nt: TGCAGCGTTGTCCCCCTTTTAGGTGACGAGCAGTACTTC

clone_size: once
cdr3_length: 11
v_call: TRBV12-3/TRBV12-4
j_call: TRBJ1-2
d_call: -
cdr3_aa: CASEGREGYTF
cdr3_nt: TGTGCCAGCGAGGGAAGAGAGGGCTACACCTTC

clone_size: -
cdr3_length: 14
v_call: TRBV5-6
j_call: TRBJ2-5
d_call: TRBD1
cdr3_aa: CASSFGQGSETQYF
cdr3_nt: TGTGCCAGCAGCTTCGGACAGGGATCCGAGACCCAGTACTTC

clone_size: -
cdr3_length: 14
v_call: TRBV9
j_call: TRBJ2-3
d_call: -
cdr3_aa: CASSVLRYTDTQYF
cdr3_nt: TGTGCCAGCAGCGTTCTCAGGTACACAGATACGCAGTATTTT

clone_size: -
cdr3_length: 13
v_call: TRBV30
j_call: TRBJ2-7
d_call: -
cdr3_aa: CAWSQDGDYEQYF
cdr3_nt: TGTGCCTGGAGTCAGGACGGGGATTACGAGCAGTACTTC

clone_size: -
cdr3_length: 12
v_call: TRBV5-6
j_call: TRBJ1-1
d_call: -
cdr3_aa: CATGGLNTEAFF
cdr3_nt: TGTGCCACCGGGGGCTTGAACACTGAAGCTTTCTTT

clone_size: -
cdr3_length: 13
v_call: TRBV29-1
j_call: TRBJ2-7
d_call: TRBD1
cdr3_aa: CSARTGVSYEQYF
cdr3_nt: TGCAGCGCACGGACAGGCGTTTCCTACGAGCAGTACTTC

clone_size: -
cdr3_length: 15
v_call: TRBV20-1
j_call: TRBJ2-7
d_call: -
cdr3_aa: CSARREGVGSYEQYF
cdr3_nt: TGCAGTGCTAGACGAGAGGGGGTAGGGTCCTACGAGCAGTACTTC

clone_size: -
cdr3_length: 11
v_call: TRBV2
j_call: TRBJ2-7
d_call: -
cdr3_aa: CASSDPLEQYF
cdr3_nt: TGTGCCAGCAGTGACCCCCTCGAGCAGTACTTC

clone_size: -
cdr3_length: 16
v_call: TRBV29-1
j_call: TRBJ2-1
d_call: TRBD2
cdr3_aa: CSVVGLAGEKYNEQFF
cdr3_nt: TGCAGCGTTGTAGGACTAGCGGGGGAAAAGTACAATGAGCAGTTCTTC

clone_size: -
cdr3_length: 18
v_call: TRBV7-9
j_call: TRBJ2-3
d_call: TRBD1
cdr3_aa: CASSTLRLRDREVDTQYF
cdr3_nt: TGTGCCAGCAGCACCTTACGACTCCGGGACAGGGAGGTAGATACGCAGTATTTT

clone_size: -
cdr3_length: 18
v_call: TRBV4-1
j_call: TRBJ2-5
d_call: TRBD1
cdr3_aa: CASSQDQSGQPFQETQYF
cdr3_nt: TGCGCCAGCAGCCAAGATCAATCGGGACAGCCTTTCCAAGAGACCCAGTACTTC

clone_size: -
cdr3_length: 14
v_call: TRBV29-1
j_call: TRBJ1-2
d_call: TRBD1
cdr3_aa: CSVDIARGRGGYTF
cdr3_nt: TGCAGCGTTGATATTGCCAGGGGGCGCGGGGGCTACACCTTC

clone_size: -
cdr3_length: 14
v_call: TRBV29-1
j_call: TRBJ2-1
d_call: -
cdr3_aa: CSVEGWGSVNEQFF
cdr3_nt: TGCAGCGTTGAAGGGTGGGGTTCGGTCAATGAGCAGTTCTTC

clone_size: -
cdr3_length: 16
v_call: TRBV4-1
j_call: TRBJ2-1
d_call: TRBD1
cdr3_aa: CASSQVGRTGGDEQFF
cdr3_nt: TGCGCCAGCAGCCAAGTGGGAAGGACAGGGGGCGATGAGCAGTTCTTC

clone_size: -
cdr3_length: 15
v_call: TRBV2
j_call: TRBJ2-6
d_call: TRBD1
cdr3_aa: CASSATGFRANVLTF
cdr3_nt: TGTGCCAGCAGTGCGACAGGGTTCAGGGCCAACGTCCTGACTTTC

clone_size: -
cdr3_length: 15
v_call: TRBV20-1
j_call: TRBJ2-1
d_call: -
cdr3_aa: CSASGGLISYNEQFF
cdr3_nt: TGCAGTGCTAGCGGGGGCTTAATCTCCTACAATGAGCAGTTCTTC

clone_size: -
cdr3_length: 14
v_call: TRBV27
j_call: TRBJ2-5
d_call: -
cdr3_aa: CASSLSGGAETQYF
cdr3_nt: TGTGCCAGCAGTTTGTCAGGGGGGGCGGAGACCCAGTACTTC